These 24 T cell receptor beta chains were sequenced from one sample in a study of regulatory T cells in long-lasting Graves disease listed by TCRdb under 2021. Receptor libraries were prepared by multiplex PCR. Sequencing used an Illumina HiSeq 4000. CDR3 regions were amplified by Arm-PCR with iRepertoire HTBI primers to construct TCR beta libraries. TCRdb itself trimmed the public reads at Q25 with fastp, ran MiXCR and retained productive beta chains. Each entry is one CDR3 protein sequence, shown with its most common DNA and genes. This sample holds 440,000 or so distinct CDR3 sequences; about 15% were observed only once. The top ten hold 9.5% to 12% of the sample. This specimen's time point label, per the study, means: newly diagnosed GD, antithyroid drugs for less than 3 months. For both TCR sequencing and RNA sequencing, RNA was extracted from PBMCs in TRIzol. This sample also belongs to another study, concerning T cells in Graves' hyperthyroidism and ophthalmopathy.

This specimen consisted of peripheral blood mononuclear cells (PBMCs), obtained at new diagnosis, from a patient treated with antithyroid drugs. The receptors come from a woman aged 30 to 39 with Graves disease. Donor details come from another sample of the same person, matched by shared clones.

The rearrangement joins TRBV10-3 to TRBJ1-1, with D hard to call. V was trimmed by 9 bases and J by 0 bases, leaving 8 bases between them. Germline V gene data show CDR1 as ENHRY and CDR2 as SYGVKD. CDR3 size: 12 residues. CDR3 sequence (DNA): TGTGCCATATCCCCTATGAACACTGAAGCTTTCTTT. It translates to CAISPMNTEAFF.

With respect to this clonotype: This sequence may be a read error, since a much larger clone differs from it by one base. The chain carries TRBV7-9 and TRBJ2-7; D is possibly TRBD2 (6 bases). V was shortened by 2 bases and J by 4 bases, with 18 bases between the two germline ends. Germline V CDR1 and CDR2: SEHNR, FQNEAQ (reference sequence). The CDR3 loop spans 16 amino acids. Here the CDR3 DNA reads TGTGCCAGCAGCTTAATAACGGGAGCGACTTCTTACGAGCAGTACTTC. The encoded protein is CASSLITGATSYEQYF.

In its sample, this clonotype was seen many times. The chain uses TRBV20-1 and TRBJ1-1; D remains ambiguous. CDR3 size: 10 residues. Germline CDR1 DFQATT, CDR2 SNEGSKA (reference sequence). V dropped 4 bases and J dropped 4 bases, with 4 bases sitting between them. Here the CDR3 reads CSATRTEAFF. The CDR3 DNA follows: TGCAGTGCTACGCGCACTGAAGCTTTCTTT.

The CDR3 loop is CAIREGLAGVNEQFF. CDR3 nucleotides: TGTGCCATCAGGGAAGGACTAGCGGGAGTCAATGAGCAGTTCTTC. The chain joins TRBV10-3 to TRBJ2-1; 13 nucleotides match TRBD2. The CDR3 spans 15 residues. Germline CDR1 is ENHRY and CDR2 is SYGVKD. J was trimmed by 6 bases and V by 6 bases; bases with no gene match: 5.

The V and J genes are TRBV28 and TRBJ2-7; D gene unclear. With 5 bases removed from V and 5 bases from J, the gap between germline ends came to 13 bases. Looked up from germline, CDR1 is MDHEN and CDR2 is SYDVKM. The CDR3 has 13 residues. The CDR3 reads CASSTPAHDEQYF. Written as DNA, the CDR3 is TGTGCCAGCAGTACCCCTGCCCATGACGAGCAGTACTTC.

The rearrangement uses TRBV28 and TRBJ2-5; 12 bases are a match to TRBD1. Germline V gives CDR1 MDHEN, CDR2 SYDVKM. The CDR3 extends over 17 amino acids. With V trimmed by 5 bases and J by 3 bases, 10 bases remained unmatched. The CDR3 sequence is CASSLQTGTGGEETQYF. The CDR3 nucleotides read TGTGCCAGCAGTCTTCAAACCGGGACAGGGGGCGAAGAGACCCAGTACTTC.

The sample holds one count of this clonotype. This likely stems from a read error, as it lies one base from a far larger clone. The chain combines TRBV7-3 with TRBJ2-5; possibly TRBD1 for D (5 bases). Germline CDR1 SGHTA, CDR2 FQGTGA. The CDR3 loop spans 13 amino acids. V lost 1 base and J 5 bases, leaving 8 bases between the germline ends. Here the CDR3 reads CASSLNWGETQYF. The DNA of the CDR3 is TGTGCCAGCAGCTTAAATTGGGGCGAGACCCAGTACTTC.

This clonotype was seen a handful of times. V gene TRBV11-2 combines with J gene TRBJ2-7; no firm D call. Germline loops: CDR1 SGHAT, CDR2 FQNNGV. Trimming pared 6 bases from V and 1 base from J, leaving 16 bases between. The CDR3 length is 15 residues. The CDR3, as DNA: TGTGCCAGCAGTTGGACGTCCTCCCCTTCCTACGAGCAGTACTTC. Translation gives CASSWTSSPSYEQYF.

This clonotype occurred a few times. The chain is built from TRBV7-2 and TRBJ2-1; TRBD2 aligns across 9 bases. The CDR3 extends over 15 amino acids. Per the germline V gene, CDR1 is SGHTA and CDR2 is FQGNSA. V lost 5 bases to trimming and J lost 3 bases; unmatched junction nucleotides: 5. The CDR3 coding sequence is TGTGCCAGCAGCCCCCCGACTAGCGGCTACAATGAGCAGTTCTTC. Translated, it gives CASSPPTSGYNEQFF.

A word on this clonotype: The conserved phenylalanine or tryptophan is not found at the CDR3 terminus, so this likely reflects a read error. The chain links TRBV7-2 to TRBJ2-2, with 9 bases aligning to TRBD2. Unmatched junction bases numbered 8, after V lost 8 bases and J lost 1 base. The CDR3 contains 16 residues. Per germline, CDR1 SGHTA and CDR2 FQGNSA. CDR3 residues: CASVRSSGRNTGELFS. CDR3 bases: TGTGCCAGCGTCCGAAGTAGCGGGAGGAACACCGGGGAGCTGTTTTCT.

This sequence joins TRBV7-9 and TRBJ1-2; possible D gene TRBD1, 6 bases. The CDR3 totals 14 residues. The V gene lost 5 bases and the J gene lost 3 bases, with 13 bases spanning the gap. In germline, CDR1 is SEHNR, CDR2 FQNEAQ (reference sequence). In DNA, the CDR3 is TGTGCCAGCAGCCACCTGGGGGGCGACTATGGCTACACCTTC. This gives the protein CASSHLGGDYGYTF.

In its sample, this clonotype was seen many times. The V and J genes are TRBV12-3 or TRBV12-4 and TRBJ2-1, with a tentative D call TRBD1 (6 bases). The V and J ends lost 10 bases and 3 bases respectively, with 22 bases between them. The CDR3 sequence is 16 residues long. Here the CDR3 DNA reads TGTGCCACCCAGCCATACGCAGGGGATAACTACAATGAGCAGTTCTTC. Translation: CATQPYAGDNYNEQFF.

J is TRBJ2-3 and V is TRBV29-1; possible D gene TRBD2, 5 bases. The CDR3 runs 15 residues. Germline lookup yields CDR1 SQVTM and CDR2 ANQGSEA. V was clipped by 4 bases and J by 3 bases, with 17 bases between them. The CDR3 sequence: CSVVLGSRATDTQYF. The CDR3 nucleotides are TGCAGCGTTGTATTGGGGTCGCGGGCGACAGATACGCAGTATTTT.

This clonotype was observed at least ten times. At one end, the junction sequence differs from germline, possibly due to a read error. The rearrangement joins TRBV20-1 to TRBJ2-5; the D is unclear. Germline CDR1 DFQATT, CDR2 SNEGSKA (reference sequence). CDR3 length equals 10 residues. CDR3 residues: CSAGEETQYF. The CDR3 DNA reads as TGCAGTGCTGGAGAAGAGACCCAGTACTTC.

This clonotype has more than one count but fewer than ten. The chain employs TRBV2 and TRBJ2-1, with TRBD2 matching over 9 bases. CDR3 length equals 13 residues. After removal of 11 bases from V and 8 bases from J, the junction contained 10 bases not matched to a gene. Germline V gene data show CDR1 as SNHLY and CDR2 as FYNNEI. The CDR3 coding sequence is TGTGCCGGGCAAGGCGGGAGGGGCTATGAGCAGTTCTTC. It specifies CAGQGGRGYEQFF.

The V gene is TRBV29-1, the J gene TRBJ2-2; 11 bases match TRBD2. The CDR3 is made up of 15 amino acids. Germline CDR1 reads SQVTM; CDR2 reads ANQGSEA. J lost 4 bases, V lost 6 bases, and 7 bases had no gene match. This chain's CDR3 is CSVELAGATTGELFF. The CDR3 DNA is TGCAGCGTCGAACTAGCGGGAGCCACCACCGGGGAGCTGTTTTTT.

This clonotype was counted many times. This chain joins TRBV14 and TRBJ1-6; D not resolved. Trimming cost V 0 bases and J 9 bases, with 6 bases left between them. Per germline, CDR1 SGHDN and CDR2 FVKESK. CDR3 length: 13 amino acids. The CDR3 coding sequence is TGTGCCAGCAGCCAAGAAGTGCGTTCACCCCTCCACTTT. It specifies CASSQEVRSPLHF.

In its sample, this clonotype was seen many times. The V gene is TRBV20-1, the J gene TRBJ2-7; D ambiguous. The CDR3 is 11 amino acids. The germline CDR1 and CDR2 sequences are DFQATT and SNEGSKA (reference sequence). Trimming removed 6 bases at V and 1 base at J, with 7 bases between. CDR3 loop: CSAFESYEQYF. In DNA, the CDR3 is TGCAGTGCGTTTGAGTCCTACGAGCAGTACTTC.

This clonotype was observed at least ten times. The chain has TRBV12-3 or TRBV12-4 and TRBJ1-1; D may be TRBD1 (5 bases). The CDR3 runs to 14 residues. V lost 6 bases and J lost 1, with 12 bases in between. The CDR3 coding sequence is TGTGCCAGCAGCCCCGGACACCGGAACACTGAAGCTTTCTTT. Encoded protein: CASSPGHRNTEAFF.

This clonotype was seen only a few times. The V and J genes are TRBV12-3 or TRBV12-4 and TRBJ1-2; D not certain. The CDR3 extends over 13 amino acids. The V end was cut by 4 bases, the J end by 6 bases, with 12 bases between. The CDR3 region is CASSWVEGNGYTF. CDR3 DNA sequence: TGTGCCAGCAGTTGGGTTGAGGGTAATGGCTACACCTTC.

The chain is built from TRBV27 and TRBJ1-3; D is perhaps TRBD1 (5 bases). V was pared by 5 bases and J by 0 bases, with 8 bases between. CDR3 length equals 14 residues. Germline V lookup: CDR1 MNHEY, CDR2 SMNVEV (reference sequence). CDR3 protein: CASSPGGSGNTIYF. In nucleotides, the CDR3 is TGTGCCAGCAGTCCGGGGGGCTCTGGAAACACCATATATTTT.

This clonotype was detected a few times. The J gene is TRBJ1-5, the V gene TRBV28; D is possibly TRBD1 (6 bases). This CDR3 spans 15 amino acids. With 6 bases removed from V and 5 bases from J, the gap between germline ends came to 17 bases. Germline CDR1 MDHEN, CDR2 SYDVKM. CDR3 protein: CASSRAGGGDQPQHF. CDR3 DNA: TGTGCCAGCAGCCGAGCGGGGGGCGGTGATCAGCCCCAGCATTTT.

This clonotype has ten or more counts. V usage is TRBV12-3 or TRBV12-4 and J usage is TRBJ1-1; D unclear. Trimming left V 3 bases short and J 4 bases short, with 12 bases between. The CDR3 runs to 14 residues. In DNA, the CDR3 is TGTGCCAGCAGTTTGACAAGAAGCGTCACTGAAGCTTTCTTT. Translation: CASSLTRSVTEAFF.

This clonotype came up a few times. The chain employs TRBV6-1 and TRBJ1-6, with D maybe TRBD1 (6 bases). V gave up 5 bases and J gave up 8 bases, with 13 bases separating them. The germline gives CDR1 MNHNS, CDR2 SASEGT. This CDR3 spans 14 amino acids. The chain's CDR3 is CASSPQGFDSPLHF. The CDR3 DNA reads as TGTGCCAGCAGTCCACAGGGATTTGATTCACCCCTCCACTTT.